The rows below give T cell receptor beta chains drawn from one sample of a study of blood T cell repertoires in COVID-19. The data were produced by immunoSEQ multiplex PCR, yet TCRdb's version contains in-frame clones alone and is incomplete. There are roughly 500,000 clones in the sample; roughly 90% occur only once, and approximately 1.8% lies in the top ten. The sequencing input was PBMCs or T cells enriched from blood (not recorded which). These receptors originate from a woman between 40 and 50 years old who had recovered from COVID-19. The CDR3 runs from the conserved cysteine through the conserved F or W. Fields, in order: V gene, J gene, D gene, clone size, CDR3 DNA, CDR3 protein. D genes are given only for firm matches. Expanded clones get a size class; other rows say once, few or many, or leave the size out.

V gene: TRBV12-5
J gene: TRBJ1-1
D gene: .
clone size: .
CDR3 DNA: TGTGCTAGTGGTTTGCCGGGTTTGGTTGCTTTCTTT
CDR3 protein: CASGLPGLVAFF

V gene: TRBV6-5
J gene: TRBJ1-6
D gene: TRBD1
clone size: .
CDR3 DNA: TGTGCCAGCGGAGACACGTACAGGGGGCAATCACCCCTCCACTTT
CDR3 protein: CASGDTYRGQSPLHF

V gene: TRBV19
J gene: TRBJ2-7
D gene: TRBD2
clone size: .
CDR3 DNA: TGTGCCAGTAGTATCCTTAGCGGGGGAGCCTACGAGCAGTACTTC
CDR3 protein: CASSILSGGAYEQYF

V gene: TRBV4-1
J gene: TRBJ1-2
D gene: TRBD1
clone size: .
CDR3 DNA: TGCGCCAGCAGCCAGCCGGGACAGGTTAACTATGGCTACACCTTC
CDR3 protein: CASSQPGQVNYGYTF

V gene: TRBV19
J gene: TRBJ2-1
D gene: .
clone size: .
CDR3 DNA: TGTGCCAGTAGCGGACAGAACTACAATGAGCAGTTCTTC
CDR3 protein: CASSGQNYNEQFF

V gene: TRBV29-1
J gene: TRBJ1-2
D gene: .
clone size: .
CDR3 DNA: TGCAGCGTCGATCGACGGACTAGTCTCTATGGCTACACCTTC
CDR3 protein: CSVDRRTSLYGYTF

V gene: TRBV19
J gene: TRBJ2-1
D gene: .
clone size: .
CDR3 DNA: TGTGCCAGTAGTATAGCGGGGAAATTATACAATGAGCAGTTCTTC
CDR3 protein: CASSIAGKLYNEQFF

V gene: TRBV27
J gene: TRBJ1-5
D gene: .
clone size: .
CDR3 DNA: TGTGCCAGCAGGGACCCTGGGAGGAACCAGCCCCAGCATTTT
CDR3 protein: CASRDPGRNQPQHF

V gene: TRBV27
J gene: TRBJ1-1
D gene: .
clone size: .
CDR3 DNA: TGTGCCAGCAGCACCTTTGCAGGGTCGAACACTGAAGCTTTCTTT
CDR3 protein: CASSTFAGSNTEAFF

V gene: TRBV7-7
J gene: TRBJ2-5
D gene: .
clone size: .
CDR3 DNA: TGTGCTAGCAGCCCAGGGGCCCGAGAGACCCAGTACTTC
CDR3 protein: CASSPGARETQYF

V gene: TRBV7-9
J gene: TRBJ1-1
D gene: .
clone size: .
CDR3 DNA: TGTGCCAGCAGTGAGCAAACTAACACTGAAGCTTTCTTT
CDR3 protein: CASSEQTNTEAFF

V gene: TRBV10-1
J gene: TRBJ2-7
D gene: .
clone size: .
CDR3 DNA: TGCGCCAGCAGTAAGGGGCATTGGGGCTACGAGCAGTACTTC
CDR3 protein: CASSKGHWGYEQYF

V gene: TRBV7-2
J gene: TRBJ2-4
D gene: TRBD2
clone size: .
CDR3 DNA: TGTGCCAGCAGCCACAGGCCGGGACTAGCGGGGAACATTCAGTACTTC
CDR3 protein: CASSHRPGLAGNIQYF

V gene: TRBV27
J gene: TRBJ2-2
D gene: .
clone size: few
CDR3 DNA: TGTGCCAGCAGGGTTAGCACGGACATAAACACCGGGGAGCTGTTTTTT
CDR3 protein: CASRVSTDINTGELFF

V gene: TRBV27
J gene: TRBJ1-1
D gene: .
clone size: once
CDR3 DNA: TGTGCCAGCTGGACAGTCATGAACACTGAAGCTTTCTTT
CDR3 protein: CASWTVMNTEAFF

V gene: TRBV10-3
J gene: TRBJ2-3
D gene: .
clone size: .
CDR3 DNA: TGTGCCATCCAGGGAACCAGCACAGATACGCAGTATTTT
CDR3 protein: CAIQGTSTDTQYF

V gene: TRBV6-5
J gene: TRBJ1-1
D gene: .
clone size: few
CDR3 DNA: TGTGCCAGCAGGAACCAGGGAAACACTGAAGCTTTCTTT
CDR3 protein: CASRNQGNTEAFF

V gene: TRBV20-1
J gene: TRBJ1-5
D gene: .
clone size: .
CDR3 DNA: TGCAGTGCTAGTGCAGTGTCCAATCAGCCCCAGCATTTT
CDR3 protein: CSASAVSNQPQHF

V gene: TRBV11-2
J gene: TRBJ1-6
D gene: .
clone size: .
CDR3 DNA: TGTGCCAGCAGCTTAGGGGTTGGGGGGAGTAATTCACCCCTCCACTTT
CDR3 protein: CASSLGVGGSNSPLHF

V gene: TRBV30
J gene: TRBJ2-5
D gene: TRBD2
clone size: .
CDR3 DNA: TGTGCCTGGACTAGCGGGAGTTGGACCCAGTACTTC
CDR3 protein: CAWTSGSWTQYF

V gene: TRBV19
J gene: TRBJ1-5
D gene: TRBD1
clone size: .
CDR3 DNA: TGTGCCAGTAGTACCCCTCGGGACAGTATACTGAACAATCAGCCCCAGCATTTT
CDR3 protein: CASSTPRDSILNNQPQHF

V gene: TRBV4-3
J gene: TRBJ1-2
D gene: .
clone size: few
CDR3 DNA: TGCGCCAGCAGCCAAGAAGGTACAGAACTTAACTATGGCTACACCTTC
CDR3 protein: CASSQEGTELNYGYTF

V gene: TRBV27
J gene: TRBJ1-5
D gene: .
clone size: .
CDR3 DNA: TGTGCCAGCAGTTACAGGAATAGCAATCAGCCCCAGCATTTT
CDR3 protein: CASSYRNSNQPQHF

V gene: TRBV19
J gene: TRBJ2-6
D gene: TRBD2
clone size: .
CDR3 DNA: TGTGCCAGTAGTATGGGGACTAGCTCTGGGGCCAACGTCCTGACTTTC
CDR3 protein: CASSMGTSSGANVLTF

V gene: TRBV13
J gene: TRBJ2-5
D gene: TRBD2
clone size: .
CDR3 DNA: TGTGCCAGCAGCTCCACCCTCCTAGCGGGGGCCGGGACCCAGTACTTC
CDR3 protein: CASSSTLLAGAGTQYF

V gene: TRBV6-4
J gene: TRBJ2-2
D gene: .
clone size: .
CDR3 DNA: TGTGCCAGCAGGAGGCTAGCGAGCGCCGGGGAGCTGTTTTTT
CDR3 protein: CASRRLASAGELFF

V gene: TRBV23-1
J gene: TRBJ2-5
D gene: TRBD2
clone size: .
CDR3 DNA: TGCGCCAGCAGTCAAGGGGGGACGGGAGGAGAGACCCAGTACTTC
CDR3 protein: CASSQGGTGGETQYF

V gene: TRBV27
J gene: TRBJ1-5
D gene: .
clone size: .
CDR3 DNA: TGTGCCAGCAGTCCCCGCGGGGGCACATACAATCAGCCCCAGCATTTT
CDR3 protein: CASSPRGGTYNQPQHF

V gene: TRBV11-3
J gene: TRBJ2-3
D gene: TRBD1
clone size: .
CDR3 DNA: TGTGCCAGCAGCCTTATGACAGGGCTCGGCACAGATACGCAGTATTTT
CDR3 protein: CASSLMTGLGTDTQYF

V gene: TRBV6-5
J gene: TRBJ2-7
D gene: .
clone size: .
CDR3 DNA: TGTGCCAGCAGCGACAGGCGGGGGCGCATCAACGAGCAGTACTTC
CDR3 protein: CASSDRRGRINEQYF

V gene: TRBV3-1/TRBV3-2
J gene: TRBJ2-3
D gene: TRBD2
clone size: once
CDR3 DNA: TGTGCCAGCAGCCAGGCAGCGGGAGGGCGGGTCGATACGCAGTATTTT
CDR3 protein: CASSQAAGGRVDTQYF

V gene: TRBV10-1
J gene: TRBJ2-1
D gene: TRBD2
clone size: few
CDR3 DNA: TGCGCCAGCAGTGAGTCGGGACTAGCGGTTAATGAGCAGTTCTTC
CDR3 protein: CASSESGLAVNEQFF

V gene: TRBV7-9
J gene: TRBJ1-1
D gene: TRBD1
clone size: .
CDR3 DNA: TGTGCCAGCAGCTTGGGACAGGGGGCACGGGACACTGAAGCTTTCTTT
CDR3 protein: CASSLGQGARDTEAFF

V gene: TRBV5-4
J gene: TRBJ2-5
D gene: TRBD2
clone size: .
CDR3 DNA: TGTGCCAGCAGCGCACTGGAAGCGGGAGGGTTTGAGACCCAGTACTTC
CDR3 protein: CASSALEAGGFETQYF

V gene: TRBV27
J gene: TRBJ2-1
D gene: TRBD1
clone size: .
CDR3 DNA: TGTGCCAGCAGTTTATCTACTGGGACAGGGAGAAATGAGCAGTTCTTC
CDR3 protein: CASSLSTGTGRNEQFF

V gene: TRBV4-3
J gene: TRBJ2-1
D gene: TRBD2
clone size: .
CDR3 DNA: TGCGCCAGCAGCGCACTTAGGACTAGCGGTTACAATGAGCAGTTCTTC
CDR3 protein: CASSALRTSGYNEQFF

V gene: TRBV13
J gene: TRBJ2-2
D gene: .
clone size: .
CDR3 DNA: TGTGCCAGCAGCCCCCCTGCGAACACCGGGGAGCTGTTTTTT
CDR3 protein: CASSPPANTGELFF

V gene: TRBV7-8
J gene: TRBJ2-2
D gene: TRBD1
clone size: .
CDR3 DNA: TGTGCCAGCAGACGAGGGGACAGGGTAGCCGGGGAGCTGTTTTTT
CDR3 protein: CASRRGDRVAGELFF

V gene: TRBV6-1
J gene: TRBJ2-5
D gene: TRBD2
clone size: .
CDR3 DNA: TGTGCCAGCAGTGAACTGGCGGGAGGGCCCCAAGAGACCCAGTACTTC
CDR3 protein: CASSELAGGPQETQYF

V gene: TRBV29-1
J gene: TRBJ1-2
D gene: TRBD1
clone size: .
CDR3 DNA: TGCAGCGTTGGGGGGGCAGGGGGAGGCTACACCTTC
CDR3 protein: CSVGGAGGGYTF

V gene: TRBV21-1
J gene: TRBJ2-5
D gene: .
clone size: .
CDR3 DNA: TGTGCCAGCAGCATGGGACTAGCGGGATGGGTTCAAGAGACCCAGTACTTC
CDR3 protein: CASSMGLAGWVQETQYF

V gene: TRBV6-5
J gene: TRBJ2-1
D gene: TRBD2
clone size: .
CDR3 DNA: TGTGCCAGCAGTTACGGGACTAGCGGGACCAGAGAGCAGTTCTTC
CDR3 protein: CASSYGTSGTREQFF

V gene: TRBV19
J gene: TRBJ2-1
D gene: TRBD2
clone size: .
CDR3 DNA: TGTGCCAGTAGTTATGGGGGACTAGCGGGGGGCCTCCCGGAGCAGTTCTTC
CDR3 protein: CASSYGGLAGGLPEQFF

V gene: TRBV4-3
J gene: TRBJ1-3
D gene: TRBD1
clone size: .
CDR3 DNA: TGCGCCAGCAGCCCCGGACAGGGCTCTGGAAACACCATATATTTT
CDR3 protein: CASSPGQGSGNTIYF

V gene: TRBV5-5
J gene: TRBJ1-1
D gene: TRBD1
clone size: .
CDR3 DNA: TGTGCCAGCAGCGGGACAGTACGGAACACTGAAGCTTTCTTT
CDR3 protein: CASSGTVRNTEAFF

V gene: TRBV18
J gene: TRBJ2-3
D gene: .
clone size: .
CDR3 DNA: TGTGCCAGCTCACCACGTAGGGACTTGGGTCAGTATTTT
CDR3 protein: CASSPRRDLGQYF

V gene: TRBV9
J gene: TRBJ2-1
D gene: TRBD2
clone size: .
CDR3 DNA: TGTGCCAGCAGCGTAGGCCCTACGACTAGCGTTGAGCAGTTCTTC
CDR3 protein: CASSVGPTTSVEQFF

V gene: TRBV4-2
J gene: TRBJ2-1
D gene: .
clone size: .
CDR3 DNA: TGTGCCAGCAGCCAAGATGGGCAATATTACAATGAGCAGTTCTTC
CDR3 protein: CASSQDGQYYNEQFF

V gene: TRBV5-1
J gene: TRBJ1-6
D gene: .
clone size: .
CDR3 DNA: TGCGCCAGCAGCTTGAACGGCAGGGATTCACCCCTCCACTTT
CDR3 protein: CASSLNGRDSPLHF

V gene: TRBV19
J gene: TRBJ2-5
D gene: TRBD2
clone size: .
CDR3 DNA: TGTGCCAGTAGTATCCAGCGGGAGGGTGGAGAGACCCAGTACTTC
CDR3 protein: CASSIQREGGETQYF

V gene: TRBV4-3
J gene: TRBJ1-2
D gene: .
clone size: once
CDR3 DNA: TGCGCCAGCAGCCAAGAGGGGGCGCGCTGGCCCGTCTATGGCTACACCTTC
CDR3 protein: CASSQEGARWPVYGYTF

V gene: TRBV24-1
J gene: TRBJ2-7
D gene: TRBD2
clone size: .
CDR3 DNA: TGTGCCACCAGTGATACCAGCGGGAGAATTCCGGGCGAGCAGTACTTC
CDR3 protein: CATSDTSGRIPGEQYF

V gene: TRBV6-2/TRBV6-3
J gene: TRBJ2-7
D gene: .
clone size: .
CDR3 DNA: TGTGCCAGCAGTTACTCGGTCGGTGAGGGCGGGATACCCGACGAGCAGTACTTC
CDR3 protein: CASSYSVGEGGIPDEQYF

V gene: TRBV29-1
J gene: TRBJ2-7
D gene: TRBD2
clone size: .
CDR3 DNA: TGCAGCGTTGCCAGGGCCTCGGGGGGCGAGCAGTACTTC
CDR3 protein: CSVARASGGEQYF

V gene: TRBV10-2
J gene: TRBJ1-1
D gene: .
clone size: .
CDR3 DNA: TGCGCCAGCAGAATAGGGGGAGACACTGAAGCTTTCTTT
CDR3 protein: CASRIGGDTEAFF

V gene: TRBV19
J gene: TRBJ2-1
D gene: TRBD1
clone size: .
CDR3 DNA: TGTGCCAGTACTCCCGACAGGGGCACTTACAATGAGCAGTTCTTC
CDR3 protein: CASTPDRGTYNEQFF

V gene: TRBV3-1/TRBV3-2
J gene: TRBJ2-2
D gene: .
clone size: .
CDR3 DNA: TGTGCCAGCAGCCAAGTGACGCTTGCAGGGCGCACCGGGGAGCTGTTTTTT
CDR3 protein: CASSQVTLAGRTGELFF

V gene: TRBV9
J gene: TRBJ2-1
D gene: TRBD1
clone size: .
CDR3 DNA: TGTGCCAGCAGCTCCCGGACAGGGTACAATGAGCAGTTCTTC
CDR3 protein: CASSSRTGYNEQFF

V gene: TRBV27
J gene: TRBJ1-1
D gene: .
clone size: few
CDR3 DNA: TGTGCCAGCAGCTCGATTCTGACAGCCAAAGGATCTGAAGCTTTCTTT
CDR3 protein: CASSSILTAKGSEAFF